The 30 T cell receptor beta chains below come from one sample, sequenced in a study of T cells expressing NK-cell markers. TCRdb re-analyzed the 5' RACE reads; it lists each CDR3 protein once, without DNA. Its table lists 500,000 to 700,000 distinct CDR3 sequences. The sequenced sample consisted of blood T cells: a sorted CD56 or NKG2C T cell subset, CD4+ or CD8+ T cells, or bulk PBMC T cells (not recorded which). These receptors all come from a man aged 18 to 29 in good health.

The chain carries TRBV5-4 and TRBJ2-7; TCRdb returns TRBD1, unconfirmable since there is no DNA. The CDR3 is 14 residues long. CDR1 SGHNT and CDR2 YYREEE come from the germline V gene (reference sequence). CDR3 sequence reads: CASSPGQARDEQYF.

The chain has TRBV28 and TRBJ2-7; the D call of TRBD1 rests on TCRdb alone, since no DNA is present to check it. The germline CDR1 and CDR2 sequences are MDHEN and SYDVKM. The CDR3 is 14 residues long. CDR3 protein: CASRVGPGHYEQYF.

The chain combines TRBV4-1 with TRBJ2-5; the D call of TRBD2 rests on TCRdb alone, since no DNA is present to check it. The germline V gene encodes CDR1 MGHRA and CDR2 YSYEKL. The CDR3 is 20 residues long. This CDR3 reads CASSQEGIGLAVTFQETQYF.

V usage is TRBV7-9 and J usage is TRBJ2-3; TCRdb proposes TRBD2, but this gene call is untestable without DNA. Germline loops: CDR1 SEHNR, CDR2 FQNEAQ (reference sequence). The CDR3 has 16 amino acids. CDR3: CASSLPDRAPPIAQYF.

This chain joins TRBV5-1 and TRBJ2-1; TCRdb reports TRBD1, a call that lacks DNA to check it against. Germline CDR1 reads SGHRS; CDR2 reads YFSETQ. The CDR3 loop spans 16 amino acids. CDR3 loop: CASSLGTRTGTERQFF.

The chain recombines TRBV4-2 with TRBJ2-1; the TCRdb D gene call, TRBD1, has no DNA to confirm it. The CDR3 spans 20 residues. The germline V gene encodes CDR1 LGHNA and CDR2 YNFKEQ. The CDR3 here is CASSQDVGQGGREGDNEQFF.

The chain carries TRBV12-3 or TRBV12-4 and TRBJ1-6. The CDR3 is 16 amino acids. The CDR3 is CASSFIGSADNSPLHF.

CDR3: CASSGTASLNTEAFF. The chain combines TRBV25-1 with TRBJ1-1. From germline, CDR1 is MGHDK and CDR2 SYGVNS. The CDR3 loop spans 15 amino acids.

The V gene is TRBV7-3, the J gene TRBJ2-1; TCRdb names TRBD1, which stays unverified in the absence of DNA. From germline, CDR1 is SGHTA and CDR2 FQGTGA. This CDR3 spans 14 amino acids. CDR3 region: CASSSRDSSHEQFF.

This chain joins TRBV6-5 and TRBJ2-3; there is no DNA to check the TCRdb D call of TRBD2. Germline assignment: CDR1 MNHEY and CDR2 SVGAGI. This CDR3 is built from 14 residues. CDR3 in amino acids: CASSYSGSPDTQYF.

V and J are TRBV2 and TRBJ2-1; TCRdb designates TRBD1, a call that cannot be tested without DNA. The CDR3 is made up of 11 amino acids. CDR1 is SNHLY and CDR2 is FYNNEI in the germline V gene. CDR3 region: CASMGERAQFF. The whole variable domain, filled in from reference TRBV2 and TRBJ2-1, reads EPEVTQTPSHQVTQMGQEVILRCVPISNHLYFYWYRQILGQKVEFLVSFYNNEISEKSEIFDDQFSVERPDGSNFTLKIRSTKLEDSAMYFCASMGERAQFFGPGTRLTVL.

The chain is built from TRBV29-1 and TRBJ2-1; the TRBD2 assignment by TCRdb is unverifiable without DNA. Germline V gives CDR1 SQVTM, CDR2 ANQGSEA. This CDR3 has 18 residues. This chain's CDR3 is CSVVGLAGDQVGYNEQFF.

The chain links TRBV18 to TRBJ2-2; checking the TCRdb D call of TRBD2 is not possible without DNA. This CDR3 region has 15 residues. Germline CDR1 and CDR2: KGHSH and LQKENI. Here the CDR3 reads CASSPRLAGIGELFF.

This chain links TRBV9 with TRBJ2-5; TCRdb's D call of TRBD1 is untestable without DNA. This CDR3 region has 15 residues. Germline V gives CDR1 SGDLS, CDR2 YYNGEE. CDR3 amino acids: CASSAEAGRGETQYF.

The rearrangement uses TRBV7-3 and TRBJ2-2; TCRdb designates TRBD2, a call that cannot be tested without DNA. The CDR3 spans 15 residues. Germline loops: CDR1 SGHTA, CDR2 FQGTGA. CDR3 sequence: CASSLVIAGTGELFF.

The chain carries TRBV29-1 and TRBJ2-2; without DNA, the TCRdb call of TRBD2 cannot be checked. CDR1 and CDR2 from the germline V gene are SQVTM and ANQGSEA. CDR3 length equals 14 residues. The CDR3 reads CSVEGSGGIGELFF.

V and J are TRBV30 and TRBJ2-1. The germline CDR1 and CDR2 sequences are GTSNPN and SVGIG (reference sequence). This CDR3 is 13 amino acids long. The CDR3 sequence is CAWSVPPGTGGFF.

The genes are TRBV27 and TRBJ2-1; without DNA, the TCRdb call of TRBD1 cannot be checked. In germline, CDR1 is MNHEY, CDR2 SMNVEV (reference sequence). The CDR3 loop spans 17 amino acids. CDR3 protein: CASSPSTVGRFRNEQFF.

The chain carries TRBV4-3 and TRBJ1-5. CDR1 and CDR2 (germline): LGHNA, YSLEER. The CDR3 consists of 14 residues. The CDR3 reads CASSRNLEVQPQHF.

The rearrangement uses TRBV12-3 or TRBV12-4 and TRBJ1-2; TCRdb's D gene call, TRBD1, goes unchecked for lack of DNA. This CDR3 contains 14 residues. This CDR3 is CASSFGGFNYGYTF.

The chain couples TRBV15 to TRBJ2-7; TCRdb's D call of TRBD1 is untestable without DNA. From germline, CDR1 is LNHNV and CDR2 YYDKDF (reference sequence). The CDR3 sequence is 15 residues long. The CDR3 is CATSRETGKTYEQYF.

The CDR3 protein is CASSWGTGHNEQFF. The chain has TRBV12-3 or TRBV12-4 and TRBJ2-1; TCRdb lists TRBD1, though no DNA is available to test this call. The CDR3 extends over 14 amino acids.

The chain employs TRBV24-1 and TRBJ1-2; TCRdb's D gene call, TRBD1, goes unchecked for lack of DNA. The CDR3 contains 16 residues. The germline gives CDR1 KGHDR, CDR2 SFDVKD. The CDR3 loop reads CATRVSAGQGLGGYTF.

The chain recombines TRBV10-2 with TRBJ2-1; TCRdb's D call of TRBD2 is untestable without DNA. Germline V CDR1 and CDR2: WSHSY, SAAADI. The length of the CDR3 is 18 residues. CDR3 sequence reads: CASSESLADDSSYNEQFF.

The J gene is TRBJ2-1, the V gene TRBV12-3 or TRBV12-4; absent DNA, TCRdb's TRBD2 call cannot be checked. The CDR3 runs 15 residues. The CDR3 protein is CASSAGLAGMGEQFF.

This sequence joins TRBV20-1 and TRBJ2-1; the TRBD2 assignment by TCRdb is unverifiable without DNA. Germline CDR1 reads DFQATT; CDR2 reads SNEGSKA (reference sequence). The CDR3 extends over 14 amino acids. CDR3 in amino acids: CSATDNEDFDEQFF.

This chain uses TRBV7-9 with TRBJ2-1; the D call of TRBD2 rests on TCRdb alone, since no DNA is present to check it. Per germline, CDR1 SEHNR and CDR2 FQNEAQ (reference sequence). This CDR3 is built from 20 residues. The CDR3 sequence: CASSFPGTSGVDYNYNEQFF.

The chain couples TRBV4-1 to TRBJ2-5. The V gene's germline CDR1 is MGHRA and CDR2 YSYEKL. This CDR3 has 14 residues. The CDR3 spells CASSQERVLETQYF.

The chain couples TRBV9 to TRBJ2-1; TCRdb reports TRBD2, a call that lacks DNA to check it against. Looked up from germline, CDR1 is SGDLS and CDR2 is YYNGEE. This CDR3 has 15 residues. The CDR3 sequence is CASSGGLAWVNEQFF.

The chain joins TRBV29-1 to TRBJ1-2; TCRdb returns TRBD1, unconfirmable since there is no DNA. Germline V gives CDR1 SQVTM, CDR2 ANQGSEA. The CDR3 runs 13 residues. CDR3 region: CSVDGTGRYGYTF.